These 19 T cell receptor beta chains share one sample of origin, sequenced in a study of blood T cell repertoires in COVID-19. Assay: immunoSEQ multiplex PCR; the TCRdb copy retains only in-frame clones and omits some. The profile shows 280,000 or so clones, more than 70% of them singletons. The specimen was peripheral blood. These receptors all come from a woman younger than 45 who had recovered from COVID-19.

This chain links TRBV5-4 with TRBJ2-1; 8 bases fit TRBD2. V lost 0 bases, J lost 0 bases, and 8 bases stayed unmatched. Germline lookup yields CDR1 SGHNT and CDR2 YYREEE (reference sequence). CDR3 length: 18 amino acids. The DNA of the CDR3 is TGTGCCAGCAGCTTGGGAGGTGGGCGGGGGGCCTCCTACAATGAGCAGTTCTTC. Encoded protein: CASSLGGGRGASYNEQFF.

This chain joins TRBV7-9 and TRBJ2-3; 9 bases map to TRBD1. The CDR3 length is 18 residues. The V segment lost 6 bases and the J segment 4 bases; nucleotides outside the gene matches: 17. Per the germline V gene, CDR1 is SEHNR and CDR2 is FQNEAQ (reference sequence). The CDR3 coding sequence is TGTGCCAGCAGATACGATCCGGGACAGGGTTTTTACGCAGATACGCAGTATTTT. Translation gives CASRYDPGQGFYADTQYF. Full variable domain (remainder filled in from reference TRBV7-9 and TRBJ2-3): DTGVSQNPRHKITKRGQNVTFRCDPISEHNRLYWYRQTLGQGPEFLTYFQNEAQLEKSRLLSDRFSAERPKGSFSTLEIQRTEQGDSAMYLCASRYDPGQGFYADTQYFGPGTRLTVL.

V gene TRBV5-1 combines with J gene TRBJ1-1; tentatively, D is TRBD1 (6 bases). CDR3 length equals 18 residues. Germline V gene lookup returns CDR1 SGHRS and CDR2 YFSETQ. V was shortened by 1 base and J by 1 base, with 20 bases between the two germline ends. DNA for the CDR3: TGCGCCAGCAGCTTGATATTGAAACAGGGCGGTGGGAACACTGAAGCTTTCTTT. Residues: CASSLILKQGGGNTEAFF. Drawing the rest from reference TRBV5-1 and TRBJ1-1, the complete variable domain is KAGVTQTPRYLIKTRGQQVTLSCSPISGHRSVSWYQQTPGQGLQFLFEYFSETQRNKGNFPGRFSGRQFSNSRSEMNVSTLELGDSALYLCASSLILKQGGGNTEAFFGQGTRLTVV.

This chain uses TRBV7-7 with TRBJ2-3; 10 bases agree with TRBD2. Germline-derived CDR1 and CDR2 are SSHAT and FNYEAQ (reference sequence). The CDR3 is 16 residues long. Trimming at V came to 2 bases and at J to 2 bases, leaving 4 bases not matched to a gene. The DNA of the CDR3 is TGTGCCAGCAGCTTACTCCTAGCGGGGGACACAGATACGCAGTATTTT. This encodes CASSLLLAGDTDTQYF.

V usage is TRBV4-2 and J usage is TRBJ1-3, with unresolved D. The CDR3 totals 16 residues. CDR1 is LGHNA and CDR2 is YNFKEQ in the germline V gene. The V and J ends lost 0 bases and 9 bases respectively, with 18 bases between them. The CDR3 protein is CASSQERNSSPSTIYF. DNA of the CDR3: TGTGCCAGCAGCCAAGAGAGAAATAGCAGCCCGTCCACCATATATTTT.

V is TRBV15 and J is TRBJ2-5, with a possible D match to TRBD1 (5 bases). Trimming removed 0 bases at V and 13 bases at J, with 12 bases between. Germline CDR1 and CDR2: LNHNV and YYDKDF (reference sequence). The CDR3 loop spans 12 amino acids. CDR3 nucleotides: TGTGCCACCAGCAGAGATCGAAAGGGGCCGTACTTC. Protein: CATSRDRKGPYF.

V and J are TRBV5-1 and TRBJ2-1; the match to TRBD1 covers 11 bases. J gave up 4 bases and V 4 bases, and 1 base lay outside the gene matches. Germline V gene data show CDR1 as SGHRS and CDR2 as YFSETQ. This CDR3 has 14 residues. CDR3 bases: TGCGCCAGCAGCGGACAGGGGGCTTACAATGAGCAGTTCTTC. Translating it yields CASSGQGAYNEQFF. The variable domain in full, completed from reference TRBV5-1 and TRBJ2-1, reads KAGVTQTPRYLIKTRGQQVTLSCSPISGHRSVSWYQQTPGQGLQFLFEYFSETQRNKGNFPGRFSGRQFSNSRSEMNVSTLELGDSALYLCASSGQGAYNEQFFGPGTRLTVL.

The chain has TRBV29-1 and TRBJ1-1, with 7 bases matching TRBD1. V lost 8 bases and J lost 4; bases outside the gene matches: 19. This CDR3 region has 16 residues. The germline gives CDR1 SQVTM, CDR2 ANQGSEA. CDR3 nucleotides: TGCAGCTGCTCGGTCCTGTATGGCAGGGGGTCCACTGAAGCTTTCTTT. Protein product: CSCSVLYGRGSTEAFF.

The CDR3 sequence is CASSYGGDPTRIGQFF. The CDR3, as DNA: TGTGCCAGCAGTTACGGAGGGGACCCAACTCGGATTGGGCAGTTCTTC. The V call is TRBV6-6, the J call TRBJ2-1, with D perhaps matching TRBD2 (6 bases). Germline CDR1 and CDR2: MNHNY and SVGAGI (reference sequence). This CDR3 is 16 amino acids long. Between the trimmed V and J ends, which lost 2 bases and 12 bases, there was a span of 23 bases.

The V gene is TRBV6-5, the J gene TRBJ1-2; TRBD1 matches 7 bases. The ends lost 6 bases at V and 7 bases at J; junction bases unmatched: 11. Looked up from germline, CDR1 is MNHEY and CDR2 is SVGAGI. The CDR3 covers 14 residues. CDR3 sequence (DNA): TGTGCCAGCAGGAGCACAGGGGCCGGCGGTGGCTACACCTTC. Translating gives CASRSTGAGGGYTF.

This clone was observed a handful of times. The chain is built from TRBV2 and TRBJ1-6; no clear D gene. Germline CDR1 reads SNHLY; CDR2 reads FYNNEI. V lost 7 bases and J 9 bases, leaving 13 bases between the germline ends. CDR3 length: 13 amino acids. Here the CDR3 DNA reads TGTGCCAGCAATCAAATACCTAGTTCACCCCTCCACTTT. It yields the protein CASNQIPSSPLHF.

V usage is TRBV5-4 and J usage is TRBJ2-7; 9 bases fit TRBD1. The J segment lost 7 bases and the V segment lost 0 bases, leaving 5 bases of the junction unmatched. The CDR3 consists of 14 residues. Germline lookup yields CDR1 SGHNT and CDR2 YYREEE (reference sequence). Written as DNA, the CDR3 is TGTGCCAGCAGCTTGGTCACAGGGGGCGAGGAGCAGTACTTC. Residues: CASSLVTGGEEQYF.

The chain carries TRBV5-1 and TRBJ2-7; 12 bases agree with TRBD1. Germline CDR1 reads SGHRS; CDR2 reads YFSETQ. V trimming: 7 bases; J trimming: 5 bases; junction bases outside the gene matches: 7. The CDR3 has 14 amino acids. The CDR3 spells CASHLGQGADEQYF. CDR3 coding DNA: TGCGCCAGCCACCTGGGACAGGGGGCGGACGAGCAGTACTTC.

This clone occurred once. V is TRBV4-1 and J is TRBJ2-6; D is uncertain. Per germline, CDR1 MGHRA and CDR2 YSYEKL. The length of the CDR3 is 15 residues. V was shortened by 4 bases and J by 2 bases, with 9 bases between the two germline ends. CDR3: CASSPPVPGANVLTF. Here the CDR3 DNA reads TGCGCCAGCAGCCCCCCCGTTCCTGGGGCCAACGTCCTGACTTTC.

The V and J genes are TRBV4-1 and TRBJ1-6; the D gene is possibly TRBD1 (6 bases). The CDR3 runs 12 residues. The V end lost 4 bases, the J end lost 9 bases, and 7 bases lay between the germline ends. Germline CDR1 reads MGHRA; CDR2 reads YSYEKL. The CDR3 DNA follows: TGCGCCAGCAGCCTCAGGGGTTCACCCCTCCACTTT. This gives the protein CASSLRGSPLHF.

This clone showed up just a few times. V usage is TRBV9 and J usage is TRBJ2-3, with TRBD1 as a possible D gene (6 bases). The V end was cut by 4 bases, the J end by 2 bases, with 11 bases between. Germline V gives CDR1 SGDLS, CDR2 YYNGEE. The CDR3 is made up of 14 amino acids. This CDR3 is CASSPRTDTDTQYF. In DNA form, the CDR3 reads TGTGCCAGCAGCCCCCGGACAGACACAGATACGCAGTATTTT.

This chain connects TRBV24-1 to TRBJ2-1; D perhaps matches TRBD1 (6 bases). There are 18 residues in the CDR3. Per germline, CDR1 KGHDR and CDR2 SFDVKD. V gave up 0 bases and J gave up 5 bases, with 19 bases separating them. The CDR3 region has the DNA TGTGCCACCAGTGATTTGCAGGGGAGCAGGGTAGGGAACAATGAGCAGTTCTTC. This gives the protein CATSDLQGSRVGNNEQFF.

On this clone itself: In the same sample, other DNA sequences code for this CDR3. For the CDR3, the DNA is TGTGCCAGCAGTCTCGGGACTGACTATGGCTACACCTTC. This codes for CASSLGTDYGYTF. The chain is built from TRBV28 and TRBJ1-2, with D tentatively TRBD1 (5 bases). V lost 5 bases, J lost 3 bases, and 10 bases lay in between. CDR3 length: 13 amino acids. The germline V gene encodes CDR1 MDHEN and CDR2 SYDVKM.

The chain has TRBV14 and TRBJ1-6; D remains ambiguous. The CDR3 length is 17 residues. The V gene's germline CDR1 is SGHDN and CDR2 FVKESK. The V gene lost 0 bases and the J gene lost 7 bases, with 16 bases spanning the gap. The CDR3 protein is CASSQDDNEIFNSPLHF. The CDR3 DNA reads TGTGCCAGCAGCCAAGATGACAATGAGATTTTCAATTCACCCCTCCACTTT.